Sequencing of this T cell receptor beta chain was carried out in a study of response to subunit inactivated influenza vaccine. TCRdb passed the RT-PCR reads through MiXCR, listing each CDR3 protein once. Among more than 700,000 distinct CDR3 sequences listed, around 20% were seen once. The CDR3 runs 14 residues. Trimming pared 4 bases from V and 4 bases from J, leaving 11 bases between. Study results and limitations: The study's authors posited that every seasonal influenza vaccination enlists few new T cells.

This clonotype was detected only a few times. As yet, its antigen is unknown. V usage is TRBV12-3 or TRBV12-4 and J usage is TRBJ1-5; perhaps TRBD1 as D (5 bases). This receptor was obtained from a man in his fifties or sixties who received an inactivated influenza vaccine. The sample here was PBMCs from blood, taken around 5 days after vaccination. CDR3 bases: TGTGCCAGCAGTTGGGGGTCGACTAATCAGCCCCAGCATTTT. Encoded protein: CASSWGSTNQPQHF.